This is a list of T cell receptor beta chains from one sample in a study of early T cells in non-severe SARS-CoV-2 infection. TCRdb called the 5' RACE reads again in MiXCR, with one record for every CDR3 protein. Of about 71,000 distinct CDR3 sequences in the sample, more than 14% were seen once. Source: whole blood, taken at baseline. Receptors were obtained from an adult who was a healthcare worker with PCR-confirmed SARS-CoV-2 infection or an uninfected control (not recorded which). Each CDR3 is given without its conserved first and last residue.

J: TRBJ2-7; V: TRBV5-4; CDR3: ASSLQAGTDEQY
J: TRBJ1-1; V: TRBV29-1; CDR3: SVRAGFTEAF
J: TRBJ2-5; V: TRBV20-1; CDR3: SASLGGEETQY
J: TRBJ2-6; V: TRBV28; CDR3: ASRTLLGANVLT
J: TRBJ1-2; V: TRBV29-1; CDR3: SVGESRGYT
J: TRBJ2-5; V: TRBV20-1; CDR3: SAPLRGQETQY
J: TRBJ2-5; V: TRBV5-1; CDR3: ASSAGLAGGTETQY
J: TRBJ2-7; V: TRBV6-5; CDR3: ASSSPGQVYEQY
J: TRBJ2-1; V: TRBV6-5; CDR3: ASSSTDNEQF
J: TRBJ1-1; V: TRBV24-1; CDR3: APSPGWRKNTEAF
J: TRBJ1-3; V: TRBV12-3/TRBV12-4; CDR3: ASSPSRFYRLDGY
J: TRBJ2-6; V: TRBV19; CDR3: ASTGNPRGANVLT
J: TRBJ2-3; V: TRBV29-1; CDR3: SVEVGNTDTQY
J: TRBJ2-3; V: TRBV20-1; CDR3: SVKDTGTDTQY
J: TRBJ2-1; V: TRBV5-4; CDR3: ASSFWGVGTYNEQF
J: TRBJ2-7; V: TRBV11-3; CDR3: ASSSDYSGEQY
J: TRBJ2-7; V: TRBV19; CDR3: ASLPLSEQY
J: TRBJ2-1; V: TRBV27; CDR3: ASSPLAIGDNEQF
J: TRBJ2-1; V: TRBV2; CDR3: ASSRTSGINEQF
J: TRBJ1-1; V: TRBV28; CDR3: ASSTDPLSTEAF
J: TRBJ2-7; V: TRBV19; CDR3: AIGTGAYREQY
J: TRBJ2-2; V: TRBV9; CDR3: ASSALSGSTGELF
J: TRBJ1-1; V: TRBV28; CDR3: ASSSGTEWVNTEAF
J: TRBJ2-7; V: TRBV5-8; CDR3: ASSLGAQAYEQY
J: TRBJ2-3; V: TRBV27; CDR3: ASKDFGGDTQY
J: TRBJ2-3; V: TRBV28; CDR3: ASSFLSGKSDTQY
J: TRBJ2-3; V: TRBV10-3; CDR3: AISGFPRDRETDTQY
J: TRBJ2-1; V: TRBV5-1; CDR3: ASSPGGTTDNEQF
J: TRBJ2-7; V: TRBV7-2; CDR3: ASSLDRASYEQY
J: TRBJ2-3; V: TRBV5-1; CDR3: ASSWDRGTDTQY
J: TRBJ2-1; V: TRBV2; CDR3: ASSEAPGGIYEQF
J: TRBJ2-7; V: TRBV29-1; CDR3: SVVRGHEQY
J: TRBJ2-1; V: TRBV27; CDR3: ASRLAGSYNEQF
J: TRBJ1-1; V: TRBV2; CDR3: ASSPTGGTEAF
J: TRBJ2-1; V: TRBV28; CDR3: ASSPMGTTLQNEQF
J: TRBJ2-3; V: TRBV4-1; CDR3: ASSQWGEDTQY
J: TRBJ2-2; V: TRBV2; CDR3: ASSDGQLNTGELF
J: TRBJ2-5; V: TRBV5-1; CDR3: ASSLAGQGPYQETQY
J: TRBJ2-3; V: TRBV5-1; CDR3: ASSRGLAGAGTDTQY
J: TRBJ1-5; V: TRBV6-5; CDR3: ASSARHHNQPQH
J: TRBJ1-1; V: TRBV5-1; CDR3: ASSLWVIPGMHTEAF
J: TRBJ2-1; V: TRBV20-1; CDR3: SAIDRGGSYNEQF
J: TRBJ2-7; V: TRBV20-1; CDR3: SAREYEQY
J: TRBJ2-1; V: TRBV7-9; CDR3: ASSKAPEQF
J: TRBJ2-1; V: TRBV5-1; CDR3: ASSRLSGAYNEQF
J: TRBJ1-2; V: TRBV6-6; CDR3: ASSYPAGGANYGYT
J: TRBJ2-7; V: TRBV4-1; CDR3: ASSQATEQY
J: TRBJ1-6; V: TRBV6-5; CDR3: ASKREKNSPLH
J: TRBJ2-7; V: TRBV28; CDR3: ASLPAAGGFSYEQY
J: TRBJ2-7; V: TRBV7-8; CDR3: ASSLEGTRGAEQY
J: TRBJ1-2; V: TRBV4-1; CDR3: ASSQERNRYGYT
J: TRBJ2-5; V: TRBV29-1; CDR3: SVDRGTDQKETQY
J: TRBJ2-4; V: TRBV9; CDR3: ASTPSSGVGSKNIQY
J: TRBJ2-3; V: TRBV12-3/TRBV12-4; CDR3: ASSFRLGGGGTDTQY
J: TRBJ1-2; V: TRBV12-3/TRBV12-4; CDR3: ASSLTAYGYT
J: TRBJ1-3; V: TRBV20-1; CDR3: SARDGRGYGNTIY
J: TRBJ2-2; V: TRBV19; CDR3: AIGGNRGGTGELF
J: TRBJ2-5; V: TRBV5-1; CDR3: ASSGPGQVRQETQY
J: TRBJ1-4; V: TRBV20-1; CDR3: SALSRDGPEKLF